Listed below are T cell receptor beta chains from one sample, sequenced in a study of blood T cell repertoires in COVID-19. Here immunoSEQ multiplex PCR was the method, and the copy in TCRdb shows in-frame clones only, minus some. Altogether about 190,000 clones are present, approximately 90% being singletons, with the ten largest covering 5% to 7.5%. The specimen sequenced was peripheral blood. Receptors originate from a woman in her thirties or forties who had recovered from COVID-19. Each CDR3 is given with its conserved first and last residue.

j_call v_call cdr3_aa
TRBJ2-2 TRBV10-3 CAISAQGGNTGELFF
TRBJ2-3 TRBV15 CATSRAVAGPTDTQYF
TRBJ2-2 TRBV11-3 CASSQIGDTGELFF
TRBJ1-1 TRBV6-5 CASRGLMNTEAFF
TRBJ1-4 TRBV29-1 CSVGNLGRGSEKLFF
TRBJ1-6 TRBV3-1/TRBV3-2 CASSATGSGSPLHF
TRBJ1-1 TRBV9 CASSAHGTENTEAFF
TRBJ2-2 TRBV4-3 CASSLIAGGPIGELFF
TRBJ2-7 TRBV9 CASSVGGGAQSYEQYF
TRBJ2-5 TRBV6-4 CASSDRTGLQETQYF
TRBJ2-1 TRBV7-6 CASSAGTDSYNEQFF
TRBJ1-5 TRBV2 CASRERSGNQPQHF
TRBJ2-2 TRBV5-1 CASSLGSRDGTGELFF
TRBJ1-4 TRBV6-5 CASSIGEQGYEKLFF
TRBJ1-5 TRBV6-2/TRBV6-3 CASSPPDTARNQPQHF
TRBJ2-1 TRBV11-3 CASSHGLAFNEQFF
TRBJ1-3 TRBV29-1 CSVGEGNRNTIYF
TRBJ2-6 TRBV5-4 CASSLVISGFPGANVLTF
TRBJ2-3 TRBV19 CASSADRGRTDTQYF
TRBJ1-1 TRBV4-3 CASSLTGGRNTEAFF
TRBJ2-3 TRBV12-5 CASGKTGRSTDTQYF
TRBJ2-7 TRBV15 CATSGDRGPYEQYF
TRBJ2-7 TRBV29-1 CSVEVFRESNYEQYF
TRBJ2-5 TRBV7-2 CASSPQGVAWETQYF
TRBJ1-4 TRBV5-1 CASSVGQGAEKLFF
TRBJ2-6 TRBV30 CAWARGSGANVLTF
TRBJ2-3 TRBV27 CATRGGGSYTDTQYF
TRBJ1-1 TRBV6-2/TRBV6-3 CASSYHGDWGLAEAFF
TRBJ2-5 TRBV19 CASSRGRPPQETQYF
TRBJ2-2 TRBV10-3 CAIRARGGGVGNTGELFF
TRBJ2-7 TRBV19 CATTDRSSSYEQYF
TRBJ1-6 TRBV3-1/TRBV3-2 CASSHGGPDNSPLHF
TRBJ2-1 TRBV6-6 CASSYSSGVSYNEQFF
TRBJ2-3 TRBV5-1 CASSPGLAGVSDTQYF
TRBJ2-1 TRBV10-2 CASSGPRRHNEQFF
TRBJ1-1 TRBV2 CASSEAGKAFF
TRBJ1-1 TRBV6-5 CASRDSLNTEAFF
TRBJ1-1 TRBV19 CASSIRGARTEAFF
TRBJ2-7 TRBV28 CASSLSSPRGRYF
TRBJ1-4 TRBV5-1 CASKPQATNEKLFF
TRBJ1-5 TRBV5-1 CASSPDGGSNQPQHF
TRBJ2-7 TRBV19 CASSSTPTGGVEQYF
TRBJ2-7 TRBV5-1 CASSLERTGQAGGPYEQYF
TRBJ1-1 TRBV27 CASSTQWGTTEAFF
TRBJ2-7 TRBV28 CASSQPSGTGGDEQYF
TRBJ1-2 TRBV10-3 CAIRRDPGQGNYGYTF
TRBJ1-3 TRBV14 CASSQNRVGNTIYF
TRBJ2-7 TRBV29-1 CSVEGSSYEQYF
TRBJ2-1 TRBV19 CASSRGLIGVDRYNEQFF
TRBJ2-1 TRBV24-1 CATSARAKSDEQFF
TRBJ1-6 TRBV5-1 CASSLTGQGGDSPLHF
TRBJ2-7 TRBV19 CASSLGLETYEQYF
TRBJ1-2 TRBV7-2 CASSPGTGGGYGYTF
TRBJ2-1 TRBV18 CASSPEGTSGGLFYNEQFF
TRBJ1-1 TRBV20-1 CSASETGTGDTEAFF